This record covers a single TCR beta chain. Germline V CDR1 and CDR2: SGHNT, YENEEA. The CDR3 runs to 15 residues. The V and J ends lost 5 bases and 5 bases, in that order; junction bases with no gene match: 9. These data originate in a study of blood T cell repertoires in COVID-19. Profiled with immunoSEQ multiplex PCR; TCRdb holds only in-frame clones, not every one. Of 200,000 to 250,000 clones listed, 84% are singletons. Sequenced: PBMCs or T cells enriched from blood (not recorded which). The chain is built from TRBV11-3 and TRBJ1-2, with 9 bases fitting TRBD1. This TCR was sampled from a man in his sixties who had recovered from COVID-19. DNA for the CDR3: TGTGCCAGCAGCCCACAGGGGGCAACTATTTATGGCTACACCTTC. Encoded protein: CASSPQGATIYGYTF.